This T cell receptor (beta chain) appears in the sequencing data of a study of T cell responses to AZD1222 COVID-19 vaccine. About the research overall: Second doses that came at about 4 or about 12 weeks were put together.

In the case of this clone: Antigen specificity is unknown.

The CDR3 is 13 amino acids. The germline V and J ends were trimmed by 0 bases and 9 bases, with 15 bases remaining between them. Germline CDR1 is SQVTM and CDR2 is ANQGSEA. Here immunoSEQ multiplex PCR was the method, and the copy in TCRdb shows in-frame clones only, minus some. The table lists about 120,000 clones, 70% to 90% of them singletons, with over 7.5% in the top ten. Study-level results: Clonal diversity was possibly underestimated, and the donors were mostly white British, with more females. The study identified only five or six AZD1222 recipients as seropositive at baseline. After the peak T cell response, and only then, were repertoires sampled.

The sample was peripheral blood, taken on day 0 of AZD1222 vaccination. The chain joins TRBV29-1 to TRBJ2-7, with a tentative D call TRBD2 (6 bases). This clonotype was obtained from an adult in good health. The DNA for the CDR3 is TGCAGCGTTGAAGATCTTAGGAGGGGCGTGCAGTACTTC. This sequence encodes CSVEDLRRGVQYF.